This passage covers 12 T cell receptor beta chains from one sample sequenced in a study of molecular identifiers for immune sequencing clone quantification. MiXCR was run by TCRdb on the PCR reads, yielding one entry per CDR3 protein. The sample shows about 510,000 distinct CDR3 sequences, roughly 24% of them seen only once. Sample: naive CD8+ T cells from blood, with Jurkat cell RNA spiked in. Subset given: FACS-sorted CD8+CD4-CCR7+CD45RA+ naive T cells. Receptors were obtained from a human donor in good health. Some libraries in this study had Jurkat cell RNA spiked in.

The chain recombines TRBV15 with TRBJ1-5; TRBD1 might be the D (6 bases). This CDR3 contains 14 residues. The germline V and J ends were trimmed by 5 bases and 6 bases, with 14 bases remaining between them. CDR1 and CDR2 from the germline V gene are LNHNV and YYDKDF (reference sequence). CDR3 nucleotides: TGTGCCACCAGCCCAGACAGGCTTGGTCAGCCCCAGCATTTT. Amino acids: CATSPDRLGQPQHF.

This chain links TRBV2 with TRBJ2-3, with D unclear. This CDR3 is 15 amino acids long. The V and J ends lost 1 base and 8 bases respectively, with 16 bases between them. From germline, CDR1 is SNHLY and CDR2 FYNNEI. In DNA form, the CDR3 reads TGTGCCAGCAGTGAAGGCTCGGTCGCTCCAGGTACGCAGTATTTT. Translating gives CASSEGSVAPGTQYF.

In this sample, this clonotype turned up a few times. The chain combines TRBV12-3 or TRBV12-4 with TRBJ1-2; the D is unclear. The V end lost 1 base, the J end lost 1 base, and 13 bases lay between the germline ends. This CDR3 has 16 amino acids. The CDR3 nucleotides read TGTGCCAGCAGTTTAGGAACATCAAGTTTTAACTATGGCTACACCTTC. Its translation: CASSLGTSSFNYGYTF.

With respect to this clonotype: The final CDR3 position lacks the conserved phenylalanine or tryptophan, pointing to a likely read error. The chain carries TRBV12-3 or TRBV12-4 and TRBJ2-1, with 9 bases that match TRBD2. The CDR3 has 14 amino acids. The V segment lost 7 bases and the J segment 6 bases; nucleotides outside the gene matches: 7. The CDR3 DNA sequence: TGTGCCAGCAACCGGGGTAGCGGGAGCAATGAGCAGTTCTTA. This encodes CASNRGSGSNEQFL.

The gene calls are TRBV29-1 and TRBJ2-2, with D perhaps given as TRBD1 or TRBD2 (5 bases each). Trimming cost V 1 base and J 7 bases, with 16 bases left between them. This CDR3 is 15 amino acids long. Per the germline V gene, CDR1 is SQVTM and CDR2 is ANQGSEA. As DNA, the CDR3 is TGCAGCGTTGAAGGGGCGAGGGGAGCGGTCGGGGAGCTGTTTTTT. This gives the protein CSVEGARGAVGELFF.

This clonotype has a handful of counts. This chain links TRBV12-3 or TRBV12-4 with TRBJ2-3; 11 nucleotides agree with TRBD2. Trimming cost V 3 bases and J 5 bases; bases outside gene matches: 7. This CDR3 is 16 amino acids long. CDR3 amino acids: CASSFAPGLAVDTQYF. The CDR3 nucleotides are TGTGCCAGCAGTTTTGCCCCGGGACTAGCGGTAGATACGCAGTATTTT.

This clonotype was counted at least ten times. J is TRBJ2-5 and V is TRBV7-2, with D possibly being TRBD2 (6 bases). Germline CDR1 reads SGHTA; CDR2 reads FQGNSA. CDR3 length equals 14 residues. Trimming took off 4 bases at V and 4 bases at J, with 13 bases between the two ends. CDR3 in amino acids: CASSSGRRVETQYF. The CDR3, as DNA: TGTGCCAGCAGCTCTGGCAGGAGGGTAGAGACCCAGTACTTC.

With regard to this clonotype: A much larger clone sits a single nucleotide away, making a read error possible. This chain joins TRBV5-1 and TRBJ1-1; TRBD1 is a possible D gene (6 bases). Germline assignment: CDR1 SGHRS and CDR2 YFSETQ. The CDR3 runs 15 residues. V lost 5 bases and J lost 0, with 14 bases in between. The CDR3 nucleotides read TGCGCCAGCAGTTGCGGGGGCGTCATGAACACTGAAGCTTTCTTT. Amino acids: CASSCGGVMNTEAFF.

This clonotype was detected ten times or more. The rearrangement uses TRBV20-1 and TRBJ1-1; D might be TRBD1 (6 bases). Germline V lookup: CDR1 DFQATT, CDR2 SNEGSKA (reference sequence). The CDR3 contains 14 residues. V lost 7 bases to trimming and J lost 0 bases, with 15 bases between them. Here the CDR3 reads CSVKHGGMNTEAFF. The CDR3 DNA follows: TGCAGTGTCAAGCATGGGGGCATGAACACTGAAGCTTTCTTT.

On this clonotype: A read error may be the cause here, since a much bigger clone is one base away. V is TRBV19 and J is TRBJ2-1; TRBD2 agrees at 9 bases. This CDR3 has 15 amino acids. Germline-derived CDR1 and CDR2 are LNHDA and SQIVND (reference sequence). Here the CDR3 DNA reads TGTGCCAGTAGCCTTAGCGGGAGCGGTTACAATGAGCAGTCCTTC. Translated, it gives CASSLSGSGYNEQSF.

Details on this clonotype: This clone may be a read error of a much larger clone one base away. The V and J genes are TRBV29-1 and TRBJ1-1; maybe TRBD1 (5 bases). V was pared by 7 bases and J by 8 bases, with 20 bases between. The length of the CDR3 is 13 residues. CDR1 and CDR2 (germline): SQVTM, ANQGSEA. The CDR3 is CSGGSVGQSEAFF. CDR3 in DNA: TGCAGCGGTGGTTCGGTGGGGCAGTCGGAAGCTTTCTTT.

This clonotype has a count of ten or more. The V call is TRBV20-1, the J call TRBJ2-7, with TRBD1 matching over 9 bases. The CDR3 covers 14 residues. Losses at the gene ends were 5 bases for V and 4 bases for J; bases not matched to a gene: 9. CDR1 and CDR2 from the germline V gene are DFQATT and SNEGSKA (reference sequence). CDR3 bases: TGCAGTGCTGGCCCCGGGACAGGGATGTACGAGCAGTACTTC. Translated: CSAGPGTGMYEQYF.